This TCR beta chain was recorded in a study of cytomegalovirus exposure and HLA in healthy donors. Across the whole study: Counted in an early data release were about 85 million unique TCRs from HLA-typed donors. Study-level points and caveats: Because they were indistinguishable, some V segments, including TRBV6-2 and TRBV6-3, were excluded. It was shown in a later analysis that HLA-associated TCR beta chains were more clonally expanded than other, equally common chains.

The CDR3 covers 16 residues. Trimming took 4 bases from V and 5 from J, leaving 17 bases between them. The germline CDR1 and CDR2 sequences are MNHNY and SVGAGI (reference sequence). The PCR contained 60 Vbeta and 13 Jbeta primers. Original methodology: Roughly 11 million shared chains were among the approximately 76 million unique TCR beta chains that a later analysis counted. Here immunoSEQ multiplex PCR was the method, and the copy in TCRdb shows in-frame clones only, minus some. V, J and clone size derive from that table, while D and trimming were established from the DNA sequence. The sample has about 210,000 clones; about 79% are singletons. In this sample, this clone turned up a few times. The antigen remains undetermined.

Sequencing was carried out using PBMCs. The receptor's source is a male donor in good health and CMV-seronegative. The chain employs TRBV6-6 and TRBJ2-2; tentative D call: TRBD2 (6 bases). For the CDR3, the DNA is TGTGCCAGCAGTTCCCAGACTAGGTCCCCTACCGGGGAGCTGTTTTTT. It codes for CASSSQTRSPTGELFF.